The rows below give T cell receptor beta chains drawn from one sample of a study of cytomegalovirus exposure and HLA in healthy donors. Here immunoSEQ multiplex PCR was the method, and the copy in TCRdb shows in-frame clones only, minus some. This sample has 55,000 or so clones, with around 70% found just once. The sequencing input was PBMCs. These receptors came from a man younger than 35 in good health and CMV-seronegative. The CDR3 runs from the conserved cysteine through the conserved F or W. A D gene is named only where the DNA matches it firmly. The size entry is marked missing in some rows and otherwise reads once, few, many or a size class.

clone size: .
D gene: TRBD1
V gene: TRBV28
J gene: TRBJ2-4
CDR3 DNA: TGTGCCAGCAGTTTATGGGACAGGGCCAAAAACATTCAGTACTTC
CDR3 protein: CASSLWDRAKNIQYF

clone size: .
D gene: .
V gene: TRBV2
J gene: TRBJ2-5
CDR3 DNA: TGTGCCAGCAGTGAAAGGGGTCAGCACCAAGAGACCCAGTACTTC
CDR3 protein: CASSERGQHQETQYF

clone size: few
D gene: .
V gene: TRBV10-3
J gene: TRBJ2-1
CDR3 DNA: TGTGCCATCAGTGCAGGACTGACCAATGAGCAGTTCTTC
CDR3 protein: CAISAGLTNEQFF

clone size: .
D gene: .
V gene: TRBV7-8
J gene: TRBJ1-5
CDR3 DNA: TGTGCCAGCAGCTTTTATGAGGGCAATCAGCCCCAGCATTTT
CDR3 protein: CASSFYEGNQPQHF

clone size: once
D gene: TRBD2
V gene: TRBV25-1
J gene: TRBJ2-5
CDR3 DNA: TGTGCCAGCAGCAACCGGGGACTAGGTAGGGAGACCCAGTACTTC
CDR3 protein: CASSNRGLGRETQYF

clone size: once
D gene: .
V gene: TRBV29-1
J gene: TRBJ1-2
CDR3 DNA: TGCAGCGTCGAGGGGCGGGGATCTAACTATGGCTACACCTTC
CDR3 protein: CSVEGRGSNYGYTF

clone size: once
D gene: .
V gene: TRBV5-4
J gene: TRBJ1-2
CDR3 DNA: TGTGCCAGCAGCGGGAGAAGCTCGGAGGGCTACACCTTC
CDR3 protein: CASSGRSSEGYTF

clone size: few
D gene: TRBD2
V gene: TRBV30
J gene: TRBJ2-2
CDR3 DNA: TGTGCCTGGGCTGGAGGACTAGCGGGACCGAACACCGGGGAGCTGTTTTTT
CDR3 protein: CAWAGGLAGPNTGELFF

clone size: .
D gene: TRBD1
V gene: TRBV28
J gene: TRBJ1-6
CDR3 DNA: TGTGCCAGCAGGCAAAGGGGGACAGCAAATTCACCCCTCCACTTT
CDR3 protein: CASRQRGTANSPLHF

clone size: .
D gene: .
V gene: TRBV20-1
J gene: TRBJ2-3
CDR3 DNA: TGCAGTGCTGACTTTAGGAGTACGCAGTATTTT
CDR3 protein: CSADFRSTQYF

clone size: .
D gene: TRBD2
V gene: TRBV29-1
J gene: TRBJ2-7
CDR3 DNA: TGCAGCGTTGCTGCGGGAGGAAGCTCCTACGAGCAGTACTTC
CDR3 protein: CSVAAGGSSYEQYF

clone size: .
D gene: TRBD1
V gene: TRBV18
J gene: TRBJ1-1
CDR3 DNA: TGTGCCAGCTCAAAAGGGACCGGGACAGGGACTGAAGCTTTCTTT
CDR3 protein: CASSKGTGTGTEAFF

clone size: .
D gene: .
V gene: TRBV15
J gene: TRBJ2-1
CDR3 DNA: TGTGCCACCAGCAGAGTCGGGGAGTGGAATGAGCAGTTCTTC
CDR3 protein: CATSRVGEWNEQFF

clone size: .
D gene: .
V gene: TRBV7-2
J gene: TRBJ1-1
CDR3 DNA: TGTGCCAGCAGTCCGGGGGGCAGGCGGTACACTGAAGCTTTCTTT
CDR3 protein: CASSPGGRRYTEAFF

clone size: few
D gene: TRBD2
V gene: TRBV7-9
J gene: TRBJ2-5
CDR3 DNA: TGTGCCAGCAGCTTATGGACTAGCGGACAAGAGACCCAGTACTTC
CDR3 protein: CASSLWTSGQETQYF

clone size: .
D gene: .
V gene: TRBV27
J gene: TRBJ1-2
CDR3 DNA: TGTGCCAGCAGTTGGGACGGGAGAGCTGGCTACACCTTC
CDR3 protein: CASSWDGRAGYTF

clone size: few
D gene: TRBD2
V gene: TRBV2
J gene: TRBJ2-5
CDR3 DNA: TGTGCCACCACCGGACTAGCGGGAGAGACCCAGTACTTC
CDR3 protein: CATTGLAGETQYF

clone size: .
D gene: .
V gene: TRBV10-1
J gene: TRBJ2-5
CDR3 DNA: TGCGCCAGCAGGGATGACAGCGCCCAAGAGACCCAGTACTTC
CDR3 protein: CASRDDSAQETQYF

clone size: .
D gene: .
V gene: TRBV6-5
J gene: TRBJ1-2
CDR3 DNA: TGTGCCAGCCGGGACTCACCCTATGGCTACACCTTC
CDR3 protein: CASRDSPYGYTF

clone size: .
D gene: .
V gene: TRBV30
J gene: TRBJ1-2
CDR3 DNA: TGTGCCTGGAGTGTACTTAACTATGGCTACACCTTC
CDR3 protein: CAWSVLNYGYTF

clone size: .
D gene: TRBD1
V gene: TRBV30
J gene: TRBJ1-1
CDR3 DNA: TGTGCCTGGGGATTCAGGGGGACCACTGAAGCTTTCTTT
CDR3 protein: CAWGFRGTTEAFF

clone size: .
D gene: TRBD1
V gene: TRBV5-1
J gene: TRBJ1-2
CDR3 DNA: TGCGCCAGCAGTGCGACAGGGACTGCCGGCTACACCTTC
CDR3 protein: CASSATGTAGYTF

clone size: .
D gene: TRBD2
V gene: TRBV29-1
J gene: TRBJ2-2
CDR3 DNA: TGCAGCGTTAGACTAGCGGTGAACACCGGGGAGCTGTTTTTT
CDR3 protein: CSVRLAVNTGELFF

clone size: .
D gene: .
V gene: TRBV6-6
J gene: TRBJ1-1
CDR3 DNA: TGTGCCAGCCAAACTTTAATGACATCTTTGAACACTGAAGCTTTCTTT
CDR3 protein: CASQTLMTSLNTEAFF

clone size: once
D gene: TRBD1
V gene: TRBV19
J gene: TRBJ1-1
CDR3 DNA: TGTGCCAGTACCATAGGGACAGGGGGTGCTTTCTTT
CDR3 protein: CASTIGTGGAFF

clone size: .
D gene: .
V gene: TRBV30
J gene: TRBJ1-2
CDR3 DNA: TGTGCCTGGAGGCCTTCGGGGATTCCAAACTATGGCTACACCTTC
CDR3 protein: CAWRPSGIPNYGYTF

clone size: .
D gene: .
V gene: TRBV5-8
J gene: TRBJ1-5
CDR3 DNA: TGTGCCAGCAGTCGAGAAACGGGACTCCCAGAAAGCAATCAGCCCCAGCATTTT
CDR3 protein: CASSRETGLPESNQPQHF

clone size: .
D gene: .
V gene: TRBV10-3
J gene: TRBJ2-1
CDR3 DNA: TGTGCCATCAGTGGCAGGGAGGAAGGTGAGCAGTTCTTC
CDR3 protein: CAISGREEGEQFF

clone size: .
D gene: .
V gene: TRBV28
J gene: TRBJ1-3
CDR3 DNA: TGTGCCAGCAGTTTATCCTCCGGGGCTGGAAACACCATATATTTT
CDR3 protein: CASSLSSGAGNTIYF

clone size: .
D gene: .
V gene: TRBV7-2
J gene: TRBJ1-2
CDR3 DNA: TGTGCCAGCAGCGCGACACTAGCTAACTATGGCTACACCTTC
CDR3 protein: CASSATLANYGYTF